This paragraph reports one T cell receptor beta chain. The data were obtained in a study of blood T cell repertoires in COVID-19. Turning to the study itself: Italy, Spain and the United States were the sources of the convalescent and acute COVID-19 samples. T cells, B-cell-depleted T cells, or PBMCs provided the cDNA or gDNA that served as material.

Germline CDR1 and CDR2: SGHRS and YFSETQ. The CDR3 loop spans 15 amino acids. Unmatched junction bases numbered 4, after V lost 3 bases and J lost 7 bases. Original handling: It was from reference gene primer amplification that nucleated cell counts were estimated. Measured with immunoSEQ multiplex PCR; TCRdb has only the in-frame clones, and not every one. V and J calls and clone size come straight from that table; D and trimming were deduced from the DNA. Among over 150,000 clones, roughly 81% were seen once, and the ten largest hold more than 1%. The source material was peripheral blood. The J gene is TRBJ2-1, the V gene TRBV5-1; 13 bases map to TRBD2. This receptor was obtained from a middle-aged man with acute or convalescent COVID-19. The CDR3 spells CASSWTSGGMNEQFF. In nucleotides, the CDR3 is TGCGCCAGCAGCTGGACTAGCGGGGGAATGAATGAGCAGTTCTTC.